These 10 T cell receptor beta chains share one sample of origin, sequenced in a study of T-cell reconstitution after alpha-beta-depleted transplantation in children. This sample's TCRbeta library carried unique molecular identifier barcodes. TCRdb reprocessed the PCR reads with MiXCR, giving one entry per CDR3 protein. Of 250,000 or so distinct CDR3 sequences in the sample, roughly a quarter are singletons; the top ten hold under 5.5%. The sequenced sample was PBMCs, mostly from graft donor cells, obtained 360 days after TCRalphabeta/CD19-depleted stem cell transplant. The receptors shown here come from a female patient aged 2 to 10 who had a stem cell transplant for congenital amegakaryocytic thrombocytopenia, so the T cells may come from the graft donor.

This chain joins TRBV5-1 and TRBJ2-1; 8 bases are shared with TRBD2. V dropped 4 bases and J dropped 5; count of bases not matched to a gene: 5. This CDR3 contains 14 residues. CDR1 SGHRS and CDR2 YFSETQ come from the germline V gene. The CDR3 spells CASSGLAANNEQFF. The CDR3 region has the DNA TGCGCCAGCAGCGGACTAGCCGCAAACAATGAGCAGTTCTTC. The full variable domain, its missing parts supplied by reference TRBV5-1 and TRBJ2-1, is KAGVTQTPRYLIKTRGQQVTLSCSPISGHRSVSWYQQTPGQGLQFLFEYFSETQRNKGNFPGRFSGRQFSNSRSEMNVSTLELGDSALYLCASSGLAANNEQFFGPGTRLTVL.

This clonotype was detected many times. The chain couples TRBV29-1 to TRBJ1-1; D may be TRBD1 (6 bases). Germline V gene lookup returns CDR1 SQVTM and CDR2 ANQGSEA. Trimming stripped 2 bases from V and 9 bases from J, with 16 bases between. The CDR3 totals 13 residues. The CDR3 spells CSVEPGAAHQAFF. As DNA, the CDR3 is TGCAGCGTTGAACCAGGGGCCGCTCATCAAGCTTTCTTT.

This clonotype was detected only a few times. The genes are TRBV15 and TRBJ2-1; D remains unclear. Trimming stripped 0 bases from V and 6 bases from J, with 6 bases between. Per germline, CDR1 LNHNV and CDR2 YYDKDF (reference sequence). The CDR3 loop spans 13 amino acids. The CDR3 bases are TGTGCCACCAGCAGAGAAGGACGCAATGAGCAGTTCTTC. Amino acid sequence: CATSREGRNEQFF.

CDR3 DNA: TGCGCCAGCAGCTTTGGAGGTTCGAGCTCTGGGGCCAACGTCCTGACTTTC. Translated, it gives CASSFGGSSSGANVLTF. This sequence joins TRBV5-1 and TRBJ2-6; tentatively, D is TRBD2 (5 bases). The V gene's germline CDR1 is SGHRS and CDR2 YFSETQ. V lost 2 bases, J lost 0 bases, and 12 bases lay in between. This CDR3 region has 17 residues.

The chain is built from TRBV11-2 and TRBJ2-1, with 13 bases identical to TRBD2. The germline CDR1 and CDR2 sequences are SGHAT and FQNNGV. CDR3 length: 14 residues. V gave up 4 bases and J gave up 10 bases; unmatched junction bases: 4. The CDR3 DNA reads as TGTGCCAGCAGCTCGGGACTAGCGGGGCCCGAGCAGTTCTTC. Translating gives CASSSGLAGPEQFF.

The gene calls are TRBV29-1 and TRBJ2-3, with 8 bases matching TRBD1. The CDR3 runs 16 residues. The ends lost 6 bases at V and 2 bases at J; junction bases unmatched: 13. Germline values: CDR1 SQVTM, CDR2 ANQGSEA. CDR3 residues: CSVPLMDREPTDTQYF. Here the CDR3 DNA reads TGCAGCGTCCCCCTAATGGACAGGGAACCCACAGATACGCAGTATTTT.

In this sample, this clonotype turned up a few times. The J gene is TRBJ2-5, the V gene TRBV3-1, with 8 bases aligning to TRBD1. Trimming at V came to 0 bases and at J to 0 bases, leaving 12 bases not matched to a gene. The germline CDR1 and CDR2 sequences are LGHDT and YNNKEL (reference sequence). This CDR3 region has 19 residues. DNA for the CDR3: TGTGCCAGCAGCCAAGAGAGCAGGGGGCTTCTTGGTTACCAAGAGACCCAGTACTTC. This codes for CASSQESRGLLGYQETQYF.

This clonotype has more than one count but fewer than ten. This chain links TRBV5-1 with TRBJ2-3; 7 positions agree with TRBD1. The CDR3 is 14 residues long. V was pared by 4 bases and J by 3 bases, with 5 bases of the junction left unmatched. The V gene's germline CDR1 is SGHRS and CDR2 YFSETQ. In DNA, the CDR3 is TGCGCCAGCAGCGCAGACAGGGTTACAGATACGCAGTATTTT. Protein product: CASSADRVTDTQYF.

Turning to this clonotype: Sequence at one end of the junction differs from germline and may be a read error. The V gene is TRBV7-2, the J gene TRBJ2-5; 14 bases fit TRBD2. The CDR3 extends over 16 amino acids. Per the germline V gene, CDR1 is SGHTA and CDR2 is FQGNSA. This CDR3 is CVSSTGLAGERETQYF. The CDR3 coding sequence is TGTGTCAGCAGCACGGGACTAGCGGGAGAGCGGGAGACCCAGTACTTC.

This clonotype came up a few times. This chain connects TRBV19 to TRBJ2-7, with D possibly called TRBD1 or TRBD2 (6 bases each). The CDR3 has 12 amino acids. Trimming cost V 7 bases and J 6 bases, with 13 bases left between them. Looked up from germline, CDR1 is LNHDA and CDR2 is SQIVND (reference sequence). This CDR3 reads CASTDRRGEQYF. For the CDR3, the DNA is TGTGCCAGTACCGACAGGCGGGGCGAGCAGTACTTC.